This TCR beta chain stems from a study of vaccination effects on CD4 cells after COVID-19. Whole-study findings and limits: New vaccine-induced clones were the main type among post-vaccine spike-reactive clones in convalescents.

Germline CDR1 and CDR2: SGHNT and YYREEE (reference sequence). The CDR3 length is 14 residues. V shed 0 bases and J shed 0 bases, with 6 bases lying between them. Following a roughly 10-day culture, CD4+ T cells were purified. The person acquired a PCR-confirmed SARS-CoV-2 infection between March and December 2020. Two-dose vaccination with either BNT162b2 or mRNA-1273 was given to the participants. IL-2 medium was substituted for half the medium on days 3 and 7. About this clone itself: Its antigen is still unknown.

TCRdb's copy holds only in-frame clones and misses some; the assay was immunoSEQ multiplex PCR. The sample comprises around 53,000 clones, about 76% of which are singletons, and 5.4% rests with the top ten. The chain recombines TRBV5-4 with TRBJ2-5, with no clear D. The receptor was isolated from a human donor who had a prior SARS-CoV-2 infection. The sample was CD4+ T cells from PBMCs cultured without peptide, taken after COVID-19 vaccination. This chain's CDR3 is CASSLGAYQETQYF. Here the CDR3 DNA reads TGTGCCAGCAGCTTGGGGGCGTACCAAGAGACCCAGTACTTC.